The 14 T cell receptor beta chains below come from one sample, sequenced in a study of blood T cell repertoires in COVID-19 (dated by TCRdb to the early 2020s). The method behind the library was the immunoSEQ multiplex PCR assay. Held by TCRdb, this immuneACCESS table contains in-frame sequences only and omits some clones. Under half of the omission traces to an unresolved V gene where checked; the cause of the rest is unknown. The sample has 250,000 to 300,000 clones on record, around 81% of them singletons. The ten largest clonotypes hold around 3.2% of the sample. Material: peripheral blood. Every receptor here comes from a woman aged 60-70 years with active or convalescent COVID-19.

This sequence joins TRBV3-1 (or the pseudogene TRBV3-2) and TRBJ2-5, with TRBD2 as a possible D gene (6 bases). The CDR3 covers 16 residues. Germline V lookup: CDR1 LGHDT, CDR2 YNNKEL (reference sequence). V lost 1 base to trimming and J lost 4 bases, with 16 bases between them. CDR3 protein: CASSQVVQGGGETQYF. CDR3 nucleotides: TGTGCCAGCAGCCAAGTAGTCCAGGGAGGTGGAGAGACCCAGTACTTC.

This chain connects TRBV7-2 to TRBJ2-2; D unclear. This CDR3 has 14 amino acids. V gave up 6 bases and J gave up 2 bases, with 10 bases separating them. Germline CDR1 SGHTA, CDR2 FQGNSA. The CDR3 DNA reads as TGTGCCAGCAGGTCCCTTCTTAACACCGGGGAGCTGTTTTTT. Its translation is CASRSLLNTGELFF.

The chain joins TRBV6-5 to TRBJ2-5; D may be TRBD1 (6 bases). V shed 6 bases and J shed 6 bases, with 14 bases lying between them. CDR3 length: 13 residues. In germline, CDR1 is MNHEY, CDR2 SVGAGI. CDR3 nucleotides: TGTGCCAGCAGCCGCGGACAGTGGAAGACCCAGTACTTC. Amino acid sequence: CASSRGQWKTQYF.

The table lists this clone with a few counts. The chain links TRBV27 to TRBJ2-7, with TRBD1 matching 9 bases. After removal of 2 bases from V and 6 bases from J, the junction contained 2 bases not matched to a gene. CDR1 is MNHEY and CDR2 is SMNVEV in the germline V gene (reference sequence). The CDR3 is made up of 13 amino acids. CDR3: CASSLGQGLEQYF. The CDR3 DNA reads TGTGCCAGCAGTTTAGGACAGGGGCTCGAGCAGTACTTC.

The DNA of the CDR3 is TGTGCCAGCAGCGTAGTGGCTAGCGGGGGGCCATACAATGAGCAGTTCTTC. This codes for CASSVVASGGPYNEQFF. The rearrangement uses TRBV9 and TRBJ2-1, with 11 bases identical to TRBD2. The germline V gene has CDR1 SGDLS and CDR2 YYNGEE. Unmatched junction bases numbered 6, after V lost 0 bases and J lost 4 bases. The CDR3 is 17 amino acids.

This rearrangement joins TRBV29-1 to TRBJ1-1; a possible D gene is TRBD1 (5 bases). Germline CDR1 reads SQVTM; CDR2 reads ANQGSEA. This CDR3 region has 14 residues. The V gene lost 4 bases and the J gene lost 7 bases, with 19 bases spanning the gap. In DNA, the CDR3 is TGCAGCGTTGTTACCGCAAGTCCAGGGATTGAAGCTTTCTTT. Translated, it gives CSVVTASPGIEAFF.

The rearrangement joins TRBV27 to TRBJ2-1; 8 bases fit TRBD2. CDR3 length equals 14 residues. V dropped 5 bases and J dropped 9; count of bases not matched to a gene: 9. Germline V gene sequence: CDR1 MNHEY, CDR2 SMNVEV (reference sequence). Written as DNA, the CDR3 is TGTGCCAGCAGTCTAGCGATGGCGGGGGGTGAGCAGTTCTTC. This translates into CASSLAMAGGEQFF.

This clone has just a few counts. The chain links TRBV6-1 to TRBJ2-5; 8 nucleotides agree with TRBD1. CDR3 length: 15 amino acids. J gave up 4 bases and V 3 bases, and 7 bases lay outside the gene matches. Germline V gene sequence: CDR1 MNHNS, CDR2 SASEGT. CDR3 residues: CASSDLGQGGETQYF. The CDR3 nucleotides are TGTGCCAGCAGTGATCTAGGACAGGGTGGAGAGACCCAGTACTTC.

V usage is TRBV3-1 (or the pseudogene TRBV3-2) and J usage is TRBJ1-2, with D tentatively TRBD1 (5 bases). This CDR3 region has 14 residues. V gave up 4 bases and J gave up 6 bases, with 15 bases separating them. Germline values: CDR1 LGHDT, CDR2 YNNKEL (reference sequence). CDR3 protein: CASSPDWGYNGYTF. The CDR3 bases are TGTGCCAGCAGCCCAGACTGGGGCTATAATGGCTACACCTTC.

V and J are TRBV9 and TRBJ1-2, with 9 bases that match TRBD1. This CDR3 spans 18 amino acids. Germline lookup yields CDR1 SGDLS and CDR2 YYNGEE. V lost 0 bases and J lost 1; bases outside the gene matches: 10. The CDR3 protein is CASSVAGTGLNHNYGYTF. The CDR3 bases are TGTGCCAGCAGCGTAGCCGGGACAGGGCTAAACCATAACTATGGCTACACCTTC.

The CDR3: CATSTRQVTLETSYGYTF. CDR3 sequence (DNA): TGTGCCACCAGCACAAGACAGGTGACTTTAGAGACTTCGTATGGCTACACCTTC. The genes are TRBV15 and TRBJ1-2, with a tentative D call TRBD1 (6 bases). The V gene lost 4 bases and the J gene lost 5 bases, with 26 bases spanning the gap. The CDR3 is made up of 18 amino acids. The germline V gene has CDR1 LNHNV and CDR2 YYDKDF (reference sequence).

This clone occurred once. The chain recombines TRBV19 with TRBJ2-3; 12 bases line up with TRBD2. This CDR3 contains 17 residues. Germline CDR1 is LNHDA and CDR2 is SQIVND (reference sequence). V was clipped by 3 bases and J by 3 bases; unmatched bases: 7. The CDR3 DNA reads TGTGCCAGTAGTATTTTCGCTAGCGGGGGGGTGACAGATACGCAGTATTTT. The encoded protein is CASSIFASGGVTDTQYF.

The chain has TRBV24-1 and TRBJ1-6, with D hard to call. V dropped 1 base and J dropped 6 bases, with 12 bases sitting between them. Germline V lookup: CDR1 KGHDR, CDR2 SFDVKD. CDR3 size: 16 residues. The CDR3 DNA sequence: TGTGCCACCAGTGATTTTCCGCACAGCCGTAATTCACCCCTCCACTTT. Its translation is CATSDFPHSRNSPLHF.

V and J are TRBV7-3 and TRBJ2-1, with 7 bases identical to TRBD1. This CDR3 region has 16 residues. Germline lookup yields CDR1 SGHTA and CDR2 FQGTGA. V lost 5 bases and J lost 3; bases outside the gene matches: 10. The CDR3 protein is CASSPETGEFYNEQFF. The CDR3 region has the DNA TGTGCCAGCAGCCCCGAAACAGGGGAGTTCTACAATGAGCAGTTCTTC.